This T cell receptor beta chain was sequenced in a study of vaccination and CD4 T cells after COVID-19. General study points: Convalescent patients displayed a median about 90% of reactive clones emerging only post-vaccination.

Germline loops: CDR1 LGHNA, CDR2 YSLEER. The CDR3 spans 14 residues. The V and J ends lost 3 bases and 6 bases, in that order; junction bases with no gene match: 2. Sequenced with the Oncomine TCR Beta short-read assay was DNA taken from cultured CD4+ T cells. TCRdb processed the PCR reads anew with MiXCR; each CDR3 protein has one entry. The profile covers 10,000 to 13,000 distinct CDR3 sequences, with roughly half appearing a single time and about 10% taken by the ten largest. Treatment here: roughly 10-day PBMC culture with coronavirus spike peptide pools or control peptides (ViraFEST assay). As for this clonotype: Its target is not known.

Specimen: CD4+ T cells from blood, cultured in vitro. The TCR was taken from a human donor who had recovered from COVID-19. The chain carries TRBV4-3 and TRBJ2-2; 9 nucleotides agree with TRBD1. The CDR3 loop reads CASSQGQGAGELFF. The CDR3 bases are TGCGCCAGCAGCCAGGGACAGGGCGCCGGGGAGCTGTTTTTT.